This T cell receptor beta chain was profiled in a study of blood T cell repertoires in COVID-19. Study background: COVID-19 samples from acute and convalescent phases originated in the United States, Italy and Spain.

V lost 10 bases and J lost 3, with 14 bases in between. The length of the CDR3 is 13 residues. Germline-derived CDR1 and CDR2 are ENHRY and SYGVKD. Original analysis: Researchers report that nucleated cell counts were estimated from reference gene primer amplification. This table comes from immunoSEQ multiplex PCR, and its TCRdb copy is limited to in-frame clones, with some not included. For V, J and clone size, that table is used; D and trimming come from the DNA. Counted here are more than 300,000 clones, more than 75% occurring once; the ten biggest clones make up 0.9% to 1.5%. Recruits, aged about 18 to 95 years, lived in 24 US areas. Symptom resolution, clearance, or two negative PCRs marked donors in Cohort 3 as recovered.

This clonotype was obtained from a woman between 18 and 29 years old who had recovered from COVID-19. The sequencing sample was made of PBMCs or T cells enriched from blood (not recorded which). The chain uses TRBV10-3 and TRBJ2-3, with D possibly matching TRBD2 (5 bases). The CDR3 protein is CATQPGSTDTQYF. The CDR3 bases are TGTGCCACCCAGCCGGGGAGTACAGATACGCAGTATTTT.